The 3 T cell receptor beta chains reported below all come from one sample, sequenced in a study of T cell changes during pregnancy in multiple sclerosis. TCRdb's copy holds only in-frame clones and misses some; the assay was immunoSEQ multiplex PCR. This sample has tens of thousands of clones; roughly nine tenths occur once, and the top ten carry roughly 0.53%. This specimen consisted of CD4+ T cells from peripheral blood mononuclear cells, obtained in the first trimester of pregnancy. These receptors were taken from a female donor with multiple sclerosis, enrolled in a pregnancy study.

The chain recombines TRBV28 with TRBJ2-3; D is uncertain. The CDR3 is 11 residues long. V was pared by 6 bases and J by 4 bases, with 5 bases between. CDR1 is MDHEN, CDR2 SYDVKM, per germline. In DNA, the CDR3 is TGTGCCAGCAGAACACCAGATACGCAGTATTTT. It yields the protein CASRTPDTQYF.

The chain links TRBV19 to TRBJ2-7; TRBD2 might be the D (5 bases). Trimming removed 0 bases from V and 7 bases from J, with 13 bases in between. This CDR3 contains 14 residues. Germline V gene data show CDR1 as LNHDA and CDR2 as SQIVND (reference sequence). The DNA for the CDR3 is TGTGCCAGTAGTATAGAACCACCTGGGAGAGAGCAGTACTTC. Its protein product is CASSIEPPGREQYF.

The rearrangement joins TRBV4-1 to TRBJ2-1; TRBD2 matches at 16 bases. CDR3 length equals 16 residues. Germline V gene sequence: CDR1 MGHRA, CDR2 YSYEKL. Trimming at V came to 6 bases and at J to 8 bases, leaving 7 bases not matched to a gene. CDR3 loop: CASRSPGLAGGYEQFF. CDR3 nucleotide sequence: TGCGCCAGCAGATCCCCGGGACTAGCGGGAGGGTATGAGCAGTTCTTC.